This TCR beta chain was documented in a study of blood T cell repertoires in COVID-19. Across the study: There were acute and convalescent COVID-19 samples, and they came from the United States, Italy and Spain.

V trimming: 3 bases; J trimming: 4 bases; junction bases outside the gene matches: 4. CDR1 and CDR2 (germline): LGHDT, YNNKEL (reference sequence). The CDR3 length is 14 residues. Participants were aged roughly 18 to 95 years, lived in roughly 23 US areas, and enrolled virtually. Recovery among Cohort 3 donors was established by two negative PCRs, clearance, or symptom resolution. TCRdb's table, derived via immunoSEQ multiplex PCR, lists solely in-frame clones and lacks some. This table has some 130,000 clones, around 86% appearing once. The sample taken for sequencing was PBMCs or T cells enriched from blood (not recorded which). This TCR derives from a man in his fifties or sixties who had recovered from COVID-19. This rearrangement joins TRBV3-1 (or the pseudogene TRBV3-2) to TRBJ1-1, with 8 bases matching TRBD1. The CDR3 bases are TGTGCCAGCAGCCAGGGACAGGCGGCCACTGAAGCTTTCTTT. Translation: CASSQGQAATEAFF.